Sequencing of this TCR beta chain was carried out in a study of blood T cell repertoires in COVID-19. Enrollment of patients from Seattle took place during active infection, with longitudinal follow-up. Germline V gene data show CDR1 as SGHRS and CDR2 as YFSETQ. The CDR3 is 14 residues long. J was trimmed by 7 bases and V by 4 bases; bases with no gene match: 7. TCRdb keeps only in-frame clones here, not all; method: immunoSEQ multiplex PCR. This table holds 85,000 to 100,000 clones, roughly 81% found once. The rearrangement joins TRBV5-1 to TRBJ1-2; TRBD1 aligns across 10 bases. The sequence came from a man older than 75 with COVID-19, enrolled during active disease. Sequencing used peripheral blood. The CDR3, as DNA: TGCGCCAGCAGCCCGGGACAGGGGTTGAGTGGCTACACCTTC. Protein: CASSPGQGLSGYTF. The whole variable domain, remainder taken from reference TRBV5-1 and TRBJ1-2, is KAGVTQTPRYLIKTRGQQVTLSCSPISGHRSVSWYQQTPGQGLQFLFEYFSETQRNKGNFPGRFSGRQFSNSRSEMNVSTLELGDSALYLCASSPGQGLSGYTFGSGTRLTVV.